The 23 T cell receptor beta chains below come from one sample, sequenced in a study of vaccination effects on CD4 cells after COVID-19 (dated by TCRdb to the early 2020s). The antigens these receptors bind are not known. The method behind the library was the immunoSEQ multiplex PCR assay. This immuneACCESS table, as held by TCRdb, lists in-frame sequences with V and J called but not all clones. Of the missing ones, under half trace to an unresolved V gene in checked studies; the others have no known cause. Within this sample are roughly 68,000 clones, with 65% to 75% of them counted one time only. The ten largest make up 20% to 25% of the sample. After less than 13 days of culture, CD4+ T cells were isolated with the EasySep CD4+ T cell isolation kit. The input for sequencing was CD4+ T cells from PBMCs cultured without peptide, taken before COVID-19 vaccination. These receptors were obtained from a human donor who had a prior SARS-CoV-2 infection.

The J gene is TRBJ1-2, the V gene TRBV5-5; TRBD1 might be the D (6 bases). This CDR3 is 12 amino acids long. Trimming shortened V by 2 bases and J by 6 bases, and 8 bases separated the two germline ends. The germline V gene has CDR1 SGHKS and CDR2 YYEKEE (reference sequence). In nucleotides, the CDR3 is TGTGCCAGCAGCTTCCACAGGGATGGCTACACCTTC. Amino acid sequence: CASSFHRDGYTF.

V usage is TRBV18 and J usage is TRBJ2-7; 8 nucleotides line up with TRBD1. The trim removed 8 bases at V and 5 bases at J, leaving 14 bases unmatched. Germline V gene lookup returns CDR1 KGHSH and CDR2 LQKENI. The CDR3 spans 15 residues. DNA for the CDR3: TGTGCCAGCGCCCAAAAGGGACAGGCGACGAACGAGCAGTACTTC. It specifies CASAQKGQATNEQYF.

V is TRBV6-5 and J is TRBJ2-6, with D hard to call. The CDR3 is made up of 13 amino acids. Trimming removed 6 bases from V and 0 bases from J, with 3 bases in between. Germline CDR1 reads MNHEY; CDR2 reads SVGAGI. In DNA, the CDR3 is TGTGCCAGCAGAAACTCTGGGGCCAACGTCCTGACTTTC. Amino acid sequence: CASRNSGANVLTF.

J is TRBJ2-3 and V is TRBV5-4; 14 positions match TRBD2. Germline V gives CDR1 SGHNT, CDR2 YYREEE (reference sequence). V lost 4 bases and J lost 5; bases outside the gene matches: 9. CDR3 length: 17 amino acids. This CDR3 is CASSVGLAGAGRDTQYF. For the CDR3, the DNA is TGTGCCAGCAGCGTGGGACTAGCGGGAGCTGGCAGAGATACGCAGTATTTT.

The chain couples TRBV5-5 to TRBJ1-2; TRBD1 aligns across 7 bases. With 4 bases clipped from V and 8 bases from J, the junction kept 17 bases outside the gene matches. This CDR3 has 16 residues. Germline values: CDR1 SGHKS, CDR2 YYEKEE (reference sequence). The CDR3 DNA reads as TGTGCCAGCAGCCCCGCAGGACAGGTCACCTTGGGCGGCTACACCTTC. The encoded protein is CASSPAGQVTLGGYTF.

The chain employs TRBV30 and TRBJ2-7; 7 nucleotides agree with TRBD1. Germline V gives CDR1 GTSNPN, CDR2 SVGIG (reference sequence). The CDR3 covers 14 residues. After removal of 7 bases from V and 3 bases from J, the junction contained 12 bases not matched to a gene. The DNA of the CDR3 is TGTGCCTCAAACCCTCGGACAGGCAACTACGAGCAGTACTTC. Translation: CASNPRTGNYEQYF.

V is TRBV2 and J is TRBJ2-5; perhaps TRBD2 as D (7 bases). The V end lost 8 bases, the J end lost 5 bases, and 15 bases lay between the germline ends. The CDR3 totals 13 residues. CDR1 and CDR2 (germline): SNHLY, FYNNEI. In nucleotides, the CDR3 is TGTGCCAGCTGTCGCGGGGGCTTGGAGACCCAGTACTTC. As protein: CASCRGGLETQYF.

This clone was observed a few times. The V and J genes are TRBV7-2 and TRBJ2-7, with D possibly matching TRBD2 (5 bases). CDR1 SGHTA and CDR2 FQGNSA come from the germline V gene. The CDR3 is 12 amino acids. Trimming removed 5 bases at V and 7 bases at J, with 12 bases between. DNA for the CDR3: TGTGCCAGCAGCCCCGGATGGACTGAGCAGTACTTC. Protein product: CASSPGWTEQYF.

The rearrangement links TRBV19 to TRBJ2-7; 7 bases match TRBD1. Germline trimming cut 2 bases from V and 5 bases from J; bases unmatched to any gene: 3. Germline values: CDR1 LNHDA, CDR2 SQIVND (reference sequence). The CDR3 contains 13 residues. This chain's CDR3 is CASSIQGVHEQYF. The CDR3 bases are TGTGCCAGTAGTATACAGGGGGTCCACGAGCAGTACTTC.

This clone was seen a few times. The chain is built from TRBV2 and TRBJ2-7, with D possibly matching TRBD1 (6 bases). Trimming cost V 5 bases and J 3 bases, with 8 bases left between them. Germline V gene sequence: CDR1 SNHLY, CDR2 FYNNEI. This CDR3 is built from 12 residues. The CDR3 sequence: CASSRQDYEQYF. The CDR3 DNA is TGTGCCAGCAGTCGACAGGACTACGAGCAGTACTTC. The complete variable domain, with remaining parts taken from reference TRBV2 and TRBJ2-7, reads EPEVTQTPSHQVTQMGQEVILRCVPISNHLYFYWYRQILGQKVEFLVSFYNNEISEKSEIFDDQFSVERPDGSNFTLKIRSTKLEDSAMYFCASSRQDYEQYFGPGTRLTVT.

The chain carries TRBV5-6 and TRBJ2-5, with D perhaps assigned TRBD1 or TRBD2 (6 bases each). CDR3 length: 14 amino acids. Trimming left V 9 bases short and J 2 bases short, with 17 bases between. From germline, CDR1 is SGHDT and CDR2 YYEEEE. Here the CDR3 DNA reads TGTGCCACCGCTCGGAGGGGGTTGCAAGAGACCCAGTACTTC. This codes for CATARRGLQETQYF.

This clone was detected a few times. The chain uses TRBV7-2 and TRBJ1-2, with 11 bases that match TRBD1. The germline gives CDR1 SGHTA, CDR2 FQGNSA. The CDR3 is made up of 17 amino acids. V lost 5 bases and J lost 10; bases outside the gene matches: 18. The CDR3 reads CASSKRRTGGANLDYTF. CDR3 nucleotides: TGTGCCAGCAGCAAGAGACGGACAGGGGGCGCGAATCTTGACTACACCTTC.

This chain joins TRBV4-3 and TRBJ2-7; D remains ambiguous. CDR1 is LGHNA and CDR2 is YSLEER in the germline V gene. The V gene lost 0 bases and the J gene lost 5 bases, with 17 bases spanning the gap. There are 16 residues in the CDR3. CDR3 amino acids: CASSQDLRGGFDEQYF. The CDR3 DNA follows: TGCGCCAGCAGCCAAGATCTTCGCGGCGGTTTCGACGAGCAGTACTTC.

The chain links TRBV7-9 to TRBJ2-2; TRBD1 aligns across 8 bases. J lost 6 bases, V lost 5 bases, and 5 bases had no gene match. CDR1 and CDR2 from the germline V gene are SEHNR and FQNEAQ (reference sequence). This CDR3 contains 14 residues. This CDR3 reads CASSPRTGPGELFF. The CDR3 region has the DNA TGTGCCAGCAGCCCCAGGACAGGGCCCGGGGAGCTGTTTTTT.

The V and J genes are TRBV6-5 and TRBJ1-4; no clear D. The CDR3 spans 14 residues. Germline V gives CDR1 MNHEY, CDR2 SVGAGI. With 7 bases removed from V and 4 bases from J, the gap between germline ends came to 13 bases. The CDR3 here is CASNTVANNEKLFF. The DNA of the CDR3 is TGTGCCAGCAATACGGTCGCTAATAATGAAAAACTGTTTTTT.

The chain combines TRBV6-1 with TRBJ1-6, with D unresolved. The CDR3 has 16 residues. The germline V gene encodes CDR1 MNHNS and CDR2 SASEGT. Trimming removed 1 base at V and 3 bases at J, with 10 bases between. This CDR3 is CASSEVAVGYNSPLHF. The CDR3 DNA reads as TGTGCCAGCAGTGAAGTGGCAGTCGGCTATAATTCACCCCTCCACTTT.

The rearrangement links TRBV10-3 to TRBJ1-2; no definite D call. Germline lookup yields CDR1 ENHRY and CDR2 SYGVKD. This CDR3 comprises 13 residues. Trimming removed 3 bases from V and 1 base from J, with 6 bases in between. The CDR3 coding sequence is TGTGCCATCAGTGATTACATTAACTATGGCTACACCTTC. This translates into CAISDYINYGYTF.

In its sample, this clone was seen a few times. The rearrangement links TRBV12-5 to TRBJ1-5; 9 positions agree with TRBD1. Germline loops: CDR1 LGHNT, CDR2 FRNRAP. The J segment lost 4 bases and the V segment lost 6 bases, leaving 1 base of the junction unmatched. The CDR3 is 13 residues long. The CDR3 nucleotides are TGTGCTAGTGGGACAGGGGGTAATCAGCCCCAGCATTTT. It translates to CASGTGGNQPQHF.

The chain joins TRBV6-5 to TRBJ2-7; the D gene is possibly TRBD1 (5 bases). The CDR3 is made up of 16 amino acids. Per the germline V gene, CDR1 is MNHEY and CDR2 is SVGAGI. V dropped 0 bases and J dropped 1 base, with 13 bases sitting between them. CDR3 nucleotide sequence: TGTGCCAGCAGTTACTCGTGGGGCCCCGGGTCCTACGAGCAGTACTTC. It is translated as CASSYSWGPGSYEQYF.

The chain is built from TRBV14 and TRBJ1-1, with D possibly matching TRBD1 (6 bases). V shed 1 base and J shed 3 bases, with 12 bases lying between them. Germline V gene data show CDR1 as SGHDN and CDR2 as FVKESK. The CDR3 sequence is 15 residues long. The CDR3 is CASSQVGRGDTEAFF. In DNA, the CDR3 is TGTGCCAGCAGCCAAGTTGGCAGGGGTGACACTGAAGCTTTCTTT.

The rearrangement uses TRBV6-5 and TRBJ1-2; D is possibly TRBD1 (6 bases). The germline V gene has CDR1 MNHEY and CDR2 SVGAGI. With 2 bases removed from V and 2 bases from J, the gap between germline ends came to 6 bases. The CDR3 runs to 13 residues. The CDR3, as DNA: TGTGCCAGCAGTTACGACAGGAACTATGGCTACACCTTC. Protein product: CASSYDRNYGYTF.

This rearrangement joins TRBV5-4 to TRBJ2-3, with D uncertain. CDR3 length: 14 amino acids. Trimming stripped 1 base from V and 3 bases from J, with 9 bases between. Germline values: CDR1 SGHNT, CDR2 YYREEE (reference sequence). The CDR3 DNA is TGTGCCAGCAGCTTGCCAGGTGATACAGATACGCAGTATTTT. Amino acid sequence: CASSLPGDTDTQYF.

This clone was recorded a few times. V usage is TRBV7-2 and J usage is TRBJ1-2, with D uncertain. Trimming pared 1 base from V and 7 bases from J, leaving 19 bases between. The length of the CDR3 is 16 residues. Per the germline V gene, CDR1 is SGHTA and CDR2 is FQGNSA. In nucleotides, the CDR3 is TGTGCCAGCAGCTTAGGAAGTTTTCGTCGTGGTGCTGGCTACACCTTC. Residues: CASSLGSFRRGAGYTF.